The 24 T cell receptor beta chains below were found in one sample sequenced in a study of radiation and T cells in renal cell carcinoma. Using immunoSEQ multiplex PCR, the repertoire was profiled, and TCRdb retains in-frame clones only, with some absent. The data show 100,000 to 150,000 clones, about 81% seen once. Time point in this sample: blood 2 weeks post-SBRT. Treatment of the sample: 15 Gy SBRT to primary tumor, nephrectomy 4 weeks later. Specimen: blood, collected from a patient whose treatment included radiotherapy and nephrectomy. The receptor set was obtained from a woman aged 55-70 years with renal cell carcinoma.

The V and J genes are TRBV28 and TRBJ2-4; D tentatively reads TRBD1 or TRBD2 (5 bases each). The V and J ends lost 5 bases and 0 bases respectively, with 17 bases between them. This CDR3 has 17 amino acids. Germline lookup yields CDR1 MDHEN and CDR2 SYDVKM. Written as DNA, the CDR3 is TGTGCCAGCAGTCGGGGTGGGGCCAGTCTAGCCAAAAACATTCAGTACTTC. Its translation is CASSRGGASLAKNIQYF.

This sequence joins TRBV11-3 and TRBJ1-4; a possible D gene is TRBD1 (5 bases). The ends were cut back, 2 bases at V and 7 bases at J, with 8 bases in the middle. The germline CDR1 and CDR2 sequences are SGHNT and YENEEA. The CDR3 contains 13 residues. The CDR3 nucleotides read TGTGCCAGCAGCTTAAACGGGGGTGAAAAACTGTTTTTT. Encoded protein: CASSLNGGEKLFF.

This clone has at least ten counts. The chain is built from TRBV7-9 and TRBJ2-7; D is ambiguous. V shed 1 base and J shed 6 bases, with 7 bases lying between them. The CDR3 loop spans 12 amino acids. Germline CDR1 reads SEHNR; CDR2 reads FQNEAQ (reference sequence). CDR3 sequence: CASSLVPGEQYF. For the CDR3, the DNA is TGTGCCAGCAGCTTAGTGCCGGGCGAGCAGTACTTC.

V gene TRBV19 combines with J gene TRBJ1-2; TRBD1 agrees at 8 bases. The CDR3 has 14 amino acids. Germline CDR1 and CDR2: LNHDA and SQIVND (reference sequence). The V and J ends lost 4 bases and 1 base, in that order; junction bases with no gene match: 2. In DNA, the CDR3 is TGTGCCAGTAGTACGACAGGGGTTAACTATGGCTACACCTTC. Translating gives CASSTTGVNYGYTF.

The rearrangement links TRBV7-3 to TRBJ2-5; 8 bases match TRBD1. The CDR3 length is 13 residues. Germline values: CDR1 SGHTA, CDR2 FQGTGA. The V segment lost 1 base and the J segment 5 bases; nucleotides outside the gene matches: 0. For the CDR3, the DNA is TGTGCCAGCAGCTTAAGACAGGGGGAGACCCAGTACTTC. This codes for CASSLRQGETQYF.

V gene TRBV19 combines with J gene TRBJ2-2, with 14 bases lining up with TRBD2. From germline, CDR1 is LNHDA and CDR2 SQIVND (reference sequence). J was trimmed by 7 bases and V by 9 bases; bases with no gene match: 7. CDR3 length: 15 amino acids. In DNA, the CDR3 is TGTGCCAGCCGTCGGACTAGCGGGGGGAACGGGGAGCTGTTTTTT. Amino acids: CASRRTSGGNGELFF. The variable domain in full, with the rest retrieved from reference TRBV19 and TRBJ2-2, is DGGITQSPKYLFRKEGQNVTLSCEQNLNHDAMYWYRQDPGQGLRLIYYSQIVNDFQKGDIAEGYSVSREKKESFPLTVTSAQKNPTAFYLCASRRTSGGNGELFFGEGSRLTVL.

The chain is built from TRBV27 and TRBJ2-7; D is possibly TRBD2 (6 bases). Trimming removed 3 bases at V and 0 bases at J, with 12 bases between. The CDR3 has 15 amino acids. Germline CDR1 MNHEY, CDR2 SMNVEV (reference sequence). CDR3 DNA sequence: TGTGCCAGCAGTTTGGGGCGGGGCCTCTCCTACGAGCAGTACTTC. Its protein is CASSLGRGLSYEQYF.

This sequence joins TRBV6-5 and TRBJ2-5; TRBD2 might be the D (6 bases). The CDR3 is made up of 13 amino acids. Trimming left V 7 bases short and J 4 bases short, with 13 bases between. Germline CDR1 MNHEY, CDR2 SVGAGI. The CDR3 reads CASTRGGTETQYF. CDR3 bases: TGTGCCAGCACTCGAGGAGGGACAGAGACCCAGTACTTC.

Only a few counts were recorded for this clone. The V call is TRBV7-2, the J call TRBJ1-6; 10 bases fit TRBD1. V shed 5 bases, J shed 6 bases, and the junction held 4 bases outside the gene matches. In germline, CDR1 is SGHTA, CDR2 FQGNSA. CDR3 size: 15 residues. The CDR3 nucleotides are TGTGCCAGCAGCGGCCGGACAGGGGGTAATTCACCCCTCCACTTT. It is translated as CASSGRTGGNSPLHF.

The chain is built from TRBV20-1 and TRBJ2-1; TRBD2 matches at 9 bases. Germline loops: CDR1 DFQATT, CDR2 SNEGSKA (reference sequence). The CDR3 has 11 amino acids. Trimming took 2 bases from V and 14 from J; bases not matched to a gene: 4. The chain's CDR3 is CSARLAGTEFF. CDR3 sequence (DNA): TGCAGTGCTAGACTAGCGGGGACGGAGTTCTTC.

The chain links TRBV7-8 to TRBJ2-7; TRBD1 aligns across 7 bases. The CDR3 has 17 amino acids. Germline trimming cut 2 bases from V and 1 base from J; bases unmatched to any gene: 11. CDR1 SGHVS and CDR2 FQNEAQ come from the germline V gene. Written as DNA, the CDR3 is TGTGCCAGCAGCTTAAAATCTCCGGGACAGACTTCCTACGAGCAGTACTTC. Translated: CASSLKSPGQTSYEQYF.

The V gene is TRBV11-2, the J gene TRBJ2-2; no definite D call. V was trimmed by 0 bases and J by 8 bases, leaving 4 bases between them. Germline V gene data show CDR1 as SGHAT and CDR2 as FQNNGV. The length of the CDR3 is 12 residues. DNA for the CDR3: TGTGCCAGCAGCTTAGAAGTTGGGGAGCTGTTTTTT. It translates to CASSLEVGELFF. The entire variable domain, with the rest obtained from reference TRBV11-2 and TRBJ2-2, is as follows: EAGVAQSPRYKIIEKRQSVAFWCNPISGHATLYWYQQILGQGPKLLIQFQNNGVVDDSQLPKDRFSAERLKGVDSTLKIQPAKLEDSAVYLCASSLEVGELFFGEGSRLTVL.

The chain uses TRBV5-4 and TRBJ2-7; TRBD1 agrees at 7 bases. This CDR3 region has 15 residues. CDR1 and CDR2 (germline): SGHNT, YYREEE (reference sequence). V lost 4 bases to trimming and J lost 0 bases; unmatched junction nucleotides: 7. In DNA, the CDR3 is TGTGCCAGCAGCAAACCCGGGACAGCCTCCTACGAGCAGTACTTC. The encoded protein is CASSKPGTASYEQYF.

J is TRBJ1-5 and V is TRBV10-2; D is unresolved. V lost 2 bases to trimming and J lost 9 bases, with 8 bases between them. In germline, CDR1 is WSHSY, CDR2 SAAADI. The CDR3 is 12 residues long. The DNA of the CDR3 is TGCGCCAGCAGTGAGATTGGAGGGCCCCAGCATTTT. Residues: CASSEIGGPQHF.

The sample holds a few counts of this clone. V and J are TRBV7-3 and TRBJ1-2; D remains unclear. Trimming cost V 1 base and J 6 bases, with 9 bases left between them. The germline gives CDR1 SGHTA, CDR2 FQGTGA. This CDR3 contains 13 residues. DNA for the CDR3: TGTGCCAGCAGCTTAAGCACAACGGATGGCTACACCTTC. It encodes CASSLSTTDGYTF.

This sequence joins TRBV6-5 and TRBJ2-7, with a tentative D call TRBD1 (6 bases). Looked up from germline, CDR1 is MNHEY and CDR2 is SVGAGI. CDR3 length: 15 amino acids. With 4 bases removed from V and 4 bases from J, the gap between germline ends came to 17 bases. The CDR3 DNA follows: TGTGCCAGCAGTTTCCCAAGGACAGTGACTTACGAGCAGTACTTC. Translating it yields CASSFPRTVTYEQYF.

The J gene is TRBJ1-2, the V gene TRBV15; possibly TRBD1 for D (6 bases). Germline CDR1 and CDR2: LNHNV and YYDKDF (reference sequence). The CDR3 covers 15 residues. The V end lost 2 bases, the J end lost 3 bases, and 13 bases lay between the germline ends. The CDR3 nucleotides read TGTGCCACCAGCAGAACCTGGGGGGCCGACTATGGCTACACCTTC. Translated, it gives CATSRTWGADYGYTF.

This chain connects TRBV11-2 to TRBJ1-4, with 11 bases fitting TRBD1. The CDR3 consists of 15 residues. V gave up 5 bases and J gave up 8 bases; unmatched junction bases: 7. Germline V gene lookup returns CDR1 SGHAT and CDR2 FQNNGV. The CDR3: CASSPAGTGGEKLFF. The CDR3 nucleotides read TGTGCCAGCAGCCCTGCTGGGACAGGGGGAGAAAAACTGTTTTTT.

The chain uses TRBV25-1 and TRBJ1-4; no clear D. CDR3 length: 13 amino acids. Germline V gene sequence: CDR1 MGHDK, CDR2 SYGVNS. With 4 bases removed from V and 7 bases from J, the gap between germline ends came to 10 bases. In nucleotides, the CDR3 is TGTGCCAGCAGTGGGTTCTATCTTGAAAAACTGTTTTTT. Its protein is CASSGFYLEKLFF.

This clone was found a few times. This chain links TRBV2 with TRBJ2-1; 10 nucleotides agree with TRBD2. After removal of 7 bases from V and 1 base from J, the junction contained 7 bases not matched to a gene. The CDR3 totals 16 residues. Germline lookup yields CDR1 SNHLY and CDR2 FYNNEI. In nucleotides, the CDR3 is TGTGCCAGCACTCCTTCTAGCGGGGGATCCTACAATGAGCAGTTCTTC. This sequence encodes CASTPSSGGSYNEQFF.

The rearrangement uses TRBV7-2 and TRBJ1-2; no reliable D call. There are 15 residues in the CDR3. Germline V gives CDR1 SGHTA, CDR2 FQGNSA. With 1 base removed from V and 4 bases from J, the gap between germline ends came to 13 bases. The CDR3, as DNA: TGTGCCAGCAGCTTAGGGGCAGGATTAAGCTATGGCTACACCTTC. Protein: CASSLGAGLSYGYTF.

The V and J genes are TRBV29-1 and TRBJ1-1; D is unresolved. The V gene's germline CDR1 is SQVTM and CDR2 ANQGSEA. The CDR3 is made up of 13 amino acids. Trimming removed 2 bases at V and 4 bases at J, with 11 bases between. The CDR3 region has the DNA TGCAGCGTTGAAAAACAAGGGTTCACTGAAGCTTTCTTT. It yields the protein CSVEKQGFTEAFF.

V is TRBV19 and J is TRBJ2-7; tentative D call: TRBD1 (7 bases). V was cut by 4 bases and J by 2 bases, with 12 bases left in between. This CDR3 is built from 14 residues. Germline CDR1 LNHDA, CDR2 SQIVND (reference sequence). The CDR3 reads CASSTGGFPYEQYF. CDR3 DNA sequence: TGTGCCAGTAGTACAGGGGGGTTCCCCTACGAGCAGTACTTC.

This clone showed up just a few times. The chain couples TRBV9 to TRBJ2-7; tentatively, D is TRBD2 (7 bases). V lost 2 bases to trimming and J lost 2 bases, with 14 bases between them. The CDR3 extends over 15 amino acids. Germline V gene sequence: CDR1 SGDLS, CDR2 YYNGEE. The CDR3 region has the DNA TGTGCCAGCAGCGTCGGTCCGGGGGGCACCTACGAGCAGTACTTC. Translation: CASSVGPGGTYEQYF.